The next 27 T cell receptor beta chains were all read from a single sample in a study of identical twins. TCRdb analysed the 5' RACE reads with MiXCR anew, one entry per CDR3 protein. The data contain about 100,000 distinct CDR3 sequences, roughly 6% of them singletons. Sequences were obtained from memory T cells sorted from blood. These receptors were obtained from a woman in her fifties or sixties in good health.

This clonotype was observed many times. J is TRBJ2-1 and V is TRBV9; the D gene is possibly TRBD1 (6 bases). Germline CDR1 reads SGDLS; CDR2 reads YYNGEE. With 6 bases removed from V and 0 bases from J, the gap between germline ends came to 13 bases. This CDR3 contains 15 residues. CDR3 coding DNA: TGTGCCAGCAACAGGGACGGTCGCTCCTACAATGAGCAGTTCTTC. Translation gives CASNRDGRSYNEQFF.

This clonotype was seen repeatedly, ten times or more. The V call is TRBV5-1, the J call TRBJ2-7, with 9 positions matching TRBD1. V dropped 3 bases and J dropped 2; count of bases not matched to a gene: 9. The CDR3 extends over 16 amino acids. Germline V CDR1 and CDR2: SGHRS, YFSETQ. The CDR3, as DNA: TGCGCCAGCAGCTCTCACTTTGACAGGGGGACCTACGAGCAGTACTTC. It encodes CASSSHFDRGTYEQYF.

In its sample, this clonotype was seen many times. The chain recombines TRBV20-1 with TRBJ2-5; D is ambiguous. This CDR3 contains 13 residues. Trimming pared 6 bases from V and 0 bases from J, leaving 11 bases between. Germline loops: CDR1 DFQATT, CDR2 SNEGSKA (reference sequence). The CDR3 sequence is CSAPHPYQETQYF. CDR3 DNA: TGCAGTGCGCCACACCCGTACCAAGAGACCCAGTACTTC.

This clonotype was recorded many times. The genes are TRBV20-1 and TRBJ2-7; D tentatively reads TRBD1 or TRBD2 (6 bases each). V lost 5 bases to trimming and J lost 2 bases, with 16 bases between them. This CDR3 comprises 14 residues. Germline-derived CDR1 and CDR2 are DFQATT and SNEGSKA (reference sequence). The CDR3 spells CSAVRGGTTYEQYF. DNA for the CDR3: TGCAGTGCTGTACGTGGAGGGACAACCTACGAGCAGTACTTC.

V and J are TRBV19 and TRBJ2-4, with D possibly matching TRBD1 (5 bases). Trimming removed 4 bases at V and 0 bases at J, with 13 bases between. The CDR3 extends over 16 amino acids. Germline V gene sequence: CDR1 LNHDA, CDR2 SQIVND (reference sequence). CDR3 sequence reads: CASSTHLQGAKNIQYF. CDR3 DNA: TGTGCCAGTAGTACTCACCTCCAGGGAGCCAAAAACATTCAGTACTTC.

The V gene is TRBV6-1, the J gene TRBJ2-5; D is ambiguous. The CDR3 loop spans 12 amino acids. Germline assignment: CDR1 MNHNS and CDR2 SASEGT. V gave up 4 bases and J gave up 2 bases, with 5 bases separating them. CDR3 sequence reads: CASSGQQETQYF. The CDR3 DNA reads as TGTGCCAGCAGTGGGCAGCAAGAGACCCAGTACTTC.

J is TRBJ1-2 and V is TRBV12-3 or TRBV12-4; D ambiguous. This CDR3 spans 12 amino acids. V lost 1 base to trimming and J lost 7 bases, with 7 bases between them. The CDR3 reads CASSLVGGGYTF. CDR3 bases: TGTGCCAGCAGTTTAGTGGGTGGTGGCTACACCTTC.

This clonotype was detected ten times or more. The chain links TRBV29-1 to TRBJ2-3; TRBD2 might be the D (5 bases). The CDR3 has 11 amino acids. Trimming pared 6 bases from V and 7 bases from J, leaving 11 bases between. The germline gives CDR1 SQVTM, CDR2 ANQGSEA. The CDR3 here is CSVRLTNTQYF. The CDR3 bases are TGCAGCGTCCGACTGACTAATACGCAGTATTTT.

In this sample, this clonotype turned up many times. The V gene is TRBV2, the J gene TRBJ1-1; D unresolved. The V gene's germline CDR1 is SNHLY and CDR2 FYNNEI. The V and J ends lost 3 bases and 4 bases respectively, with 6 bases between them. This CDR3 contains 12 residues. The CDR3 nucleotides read TGTGCCAGCAGTGACGGGCCCACTGAAGCTTTCTTT. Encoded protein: CASSDGPTEAFF.

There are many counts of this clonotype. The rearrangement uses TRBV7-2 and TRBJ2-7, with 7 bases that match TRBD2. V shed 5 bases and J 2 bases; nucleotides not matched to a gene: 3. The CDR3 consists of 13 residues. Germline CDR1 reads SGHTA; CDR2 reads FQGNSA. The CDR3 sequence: CASSISGTYEQYV. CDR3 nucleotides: TGTGCCAGCAGCATAAGCGGGACCTACGAGCAGTACGTC.

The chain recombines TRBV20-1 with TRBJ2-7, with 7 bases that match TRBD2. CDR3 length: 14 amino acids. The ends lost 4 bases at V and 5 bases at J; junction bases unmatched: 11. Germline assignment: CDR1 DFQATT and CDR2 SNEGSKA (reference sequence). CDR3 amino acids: CSATVRAGVDEQYF. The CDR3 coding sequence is TGCAGTGCTACGGTCCGGGCGGGAGTTGACGAGCAGTACTTC.

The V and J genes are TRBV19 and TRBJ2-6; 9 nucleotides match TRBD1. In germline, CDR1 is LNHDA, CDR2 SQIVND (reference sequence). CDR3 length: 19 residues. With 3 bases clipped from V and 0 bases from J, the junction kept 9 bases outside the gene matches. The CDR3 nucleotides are TGTGCCAGTAGTATGCTCGGACAGGGGCCTCCCTCTGGGGCCAACGTCCTGACTTTC. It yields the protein CASSMLGQGPPSGANVLTF. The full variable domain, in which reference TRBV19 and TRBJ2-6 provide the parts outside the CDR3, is DGGITQSPKYLFRKEGQNVTLSCEQNLNHDAMYWYRQDPGQGLRLIYYSQIVNDFQKGDIAEGYSVSREKKESFPLTVTSAQKNPTAFYLCASSMLGQGPPSGANVLTFGAGSRLTVL.

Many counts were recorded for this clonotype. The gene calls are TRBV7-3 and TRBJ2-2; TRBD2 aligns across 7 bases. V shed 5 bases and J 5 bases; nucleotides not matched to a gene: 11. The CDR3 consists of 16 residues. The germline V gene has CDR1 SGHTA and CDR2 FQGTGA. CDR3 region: CASSNRTRVETGELFF. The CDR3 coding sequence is TGTGCCAGCAGCAACCGGACTAGGGTAGAGACCGGGGAGCTGTTTTTT.

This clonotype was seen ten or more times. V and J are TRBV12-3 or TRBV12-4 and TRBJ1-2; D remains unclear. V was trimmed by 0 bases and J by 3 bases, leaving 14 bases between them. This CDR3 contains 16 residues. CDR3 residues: CASSLALGGAYYGYTF. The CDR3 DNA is TGTGCCAGCAGTTTAGCCCTCGGTGGAGCCTACTATGGCTACACCTTC.

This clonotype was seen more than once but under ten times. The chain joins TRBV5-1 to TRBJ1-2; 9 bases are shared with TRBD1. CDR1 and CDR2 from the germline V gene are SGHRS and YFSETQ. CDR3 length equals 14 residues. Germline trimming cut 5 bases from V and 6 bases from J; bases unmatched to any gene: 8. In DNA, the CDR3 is TGCGCCAGCAGGGCCGGGACAGGGACCGATGGCTACACCTTC. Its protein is CASRAGTGTDGYTF.

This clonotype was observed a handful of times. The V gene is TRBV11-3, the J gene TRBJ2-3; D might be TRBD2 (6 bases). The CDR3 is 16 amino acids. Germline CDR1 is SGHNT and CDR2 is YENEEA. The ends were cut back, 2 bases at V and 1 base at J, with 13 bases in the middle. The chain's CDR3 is CASSLMGGEGTDTQYF. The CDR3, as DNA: TGTGCCAGCAGCTTAATGGGCGGGGAAGGCACAGATACGCAGTATTTT.

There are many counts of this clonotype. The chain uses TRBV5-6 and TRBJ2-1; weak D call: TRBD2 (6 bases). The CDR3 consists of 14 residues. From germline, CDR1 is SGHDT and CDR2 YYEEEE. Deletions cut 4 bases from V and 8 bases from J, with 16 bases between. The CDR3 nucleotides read TGTGCCAGCAGCCGACCGGGAGCACCTGATGAGCAGTTCTTC. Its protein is CASSRPGAPDEQFF.

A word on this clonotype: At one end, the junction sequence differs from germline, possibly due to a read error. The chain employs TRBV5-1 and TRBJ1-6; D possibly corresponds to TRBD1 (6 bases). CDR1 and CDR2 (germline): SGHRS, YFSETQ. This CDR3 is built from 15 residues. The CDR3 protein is CASSRSGQSNSALHF. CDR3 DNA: TGCGCCAGCAGCCGGAGTGGACAGAGTAATTCAGCCCTCCACTTT.

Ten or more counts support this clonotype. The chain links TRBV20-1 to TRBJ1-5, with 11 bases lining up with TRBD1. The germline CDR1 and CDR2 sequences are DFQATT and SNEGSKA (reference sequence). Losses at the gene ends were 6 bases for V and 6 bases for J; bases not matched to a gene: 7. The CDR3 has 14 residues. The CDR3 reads CSARTGGGSQPQHF. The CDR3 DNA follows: TGCAGTGCCCGGACAGGGGGCGGAAGTCAGCCCCAGCATTTT.

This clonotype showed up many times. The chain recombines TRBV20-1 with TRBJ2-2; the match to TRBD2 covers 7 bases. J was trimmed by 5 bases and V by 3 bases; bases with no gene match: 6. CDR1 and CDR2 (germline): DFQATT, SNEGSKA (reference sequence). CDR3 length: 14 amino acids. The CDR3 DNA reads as TGCAGTGCTAGGATTTTCGGGGGGACCGGGGAGCTGTTTTTT. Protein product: CSARIFGGTGELFF.

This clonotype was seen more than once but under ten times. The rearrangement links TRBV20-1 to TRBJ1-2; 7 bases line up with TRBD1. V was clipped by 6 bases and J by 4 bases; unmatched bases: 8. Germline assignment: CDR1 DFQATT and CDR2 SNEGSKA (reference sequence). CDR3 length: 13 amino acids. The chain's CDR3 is CSAYVGTVYGYTF. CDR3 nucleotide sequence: TGCAGTGCCTACGTAGGGACAGTCTATGGCTACACCTTC.

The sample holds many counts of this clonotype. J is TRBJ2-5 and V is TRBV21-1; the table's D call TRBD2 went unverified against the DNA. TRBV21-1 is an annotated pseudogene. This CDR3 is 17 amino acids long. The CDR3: CASSKEEWSGSGETQYF. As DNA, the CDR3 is TGTGCCAGCAGCAAAGAGGAGTGGAGCGGGAGCGGAGAGACCCAGTACTTC.

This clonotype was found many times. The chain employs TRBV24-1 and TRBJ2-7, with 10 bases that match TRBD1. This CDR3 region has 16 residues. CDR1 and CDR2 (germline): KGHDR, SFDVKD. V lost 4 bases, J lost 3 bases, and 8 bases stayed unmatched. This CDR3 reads CATSDNGQGGIYEQYF. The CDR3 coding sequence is TGTGCCACCAGTGACAATGGACAGGGGGGTATCTACGAGCAGTACTTC.

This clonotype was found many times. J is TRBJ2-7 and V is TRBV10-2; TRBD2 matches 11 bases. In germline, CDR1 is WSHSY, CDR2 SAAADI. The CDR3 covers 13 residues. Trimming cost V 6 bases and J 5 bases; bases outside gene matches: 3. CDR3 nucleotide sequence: TGCGCCAGCAGGACTAGCGGGACGCACGAGCAGTACGTC. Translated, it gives CASRTSGTHEQYV.

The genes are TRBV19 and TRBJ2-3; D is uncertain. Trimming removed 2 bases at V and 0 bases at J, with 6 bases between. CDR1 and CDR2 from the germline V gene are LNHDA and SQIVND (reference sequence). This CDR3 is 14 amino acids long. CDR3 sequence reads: CASSIRASTDTQYF. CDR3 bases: TGTGCCAGTAGTATAAGAGCGAGCACAGATACGCAGTATTTT.

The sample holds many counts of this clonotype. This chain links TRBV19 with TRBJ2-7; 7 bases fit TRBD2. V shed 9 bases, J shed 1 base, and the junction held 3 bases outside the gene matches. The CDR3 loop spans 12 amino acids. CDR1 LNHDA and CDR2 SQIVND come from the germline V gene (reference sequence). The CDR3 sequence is CASPSGSYEQYV. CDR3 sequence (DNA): TGTGCCAGCCCTAGCGGTTCCTACGAGCAGTACGTC.

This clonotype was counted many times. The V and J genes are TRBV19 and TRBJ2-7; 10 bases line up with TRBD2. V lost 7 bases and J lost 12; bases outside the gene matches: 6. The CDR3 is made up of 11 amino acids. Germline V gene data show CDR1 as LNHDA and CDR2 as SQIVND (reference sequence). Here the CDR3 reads CASNGAGGRYF. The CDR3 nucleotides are TGTGCCAGTAATGGAGCGGGAGGGAGGTACTTC.